This T cell receptor beta chain derives from a study of blood T cell repertoires in COVID-19. Whole-study context: Specimens from acute and convalescent COVID-19 originated in the United States, Italy and Spain.

Clones were sequenced by immunoSEQ multiplex PCR, and TCRdb holds only the in-frame ones, with some missing. This sample has 65,000 to 95,000 clones, with roughly 80% found just once. Sequenced material: peripheral blood. This clonotype originated in a woman aged 35 to 49 with active or convalescent COVID-19.

The CDR3 bases are TGTGCCAGCAGCCCCCGGGACAGGGATGATGGCTACACCTTC. It yields the protein CASSPRDRDDGYTF. This sequence joins TRBV3-1 (or the pseudogene TRBV3-2) and TRBJ1-2, with 9 positions matching TRBD1. Germline V gene lookup returns CDR1 LGHDT and CDR2 YNNKEL (reference sequence). The CDR3 has 14 residues. The trim removed 4 bases at V and 6 bases at J, leaving 6 bases unmatched.